The present T cell receptor (beta chain) was sequenced within a study of OX40 agonist ivuxolimab in advanced cancers. Clones were sequenced by immunoSEQ multiplex PCR, and TCRdb holds only the in-frame ones, with some missing. The repertoire has some 65,000 clones, 87% of them found once; the top ten carry roughly 2.1%. The CDR3 totals 19 residues. The J segment lost 4 bases and the V segment lost 0 bases, leaving 13 bases of the junction unmatched. Germline V gene sequence: CDR1 LGHNA, CDR2 YNFKEQ. The rearrangement uses TRBV4-2 and TRBJ2-3; TRBD2 matches 10 bases. The sequence derives from an adult with an advanced solid tumor such as melanoma, head and neck, liver or kidney cancer. Specimen: CD4+ or CD8+ T cells sorted from blood, collected in a trial of the OX40 agonist ivuxolimab. The CDR3: CASSQDYRSPSGSPDTQYF. CDR3 nucleotide sequence: TGTGCCAGCAGCCAAGATTATCGGTCGCCTAGCGGGAGTCCAGATACGCAGTATTTT.